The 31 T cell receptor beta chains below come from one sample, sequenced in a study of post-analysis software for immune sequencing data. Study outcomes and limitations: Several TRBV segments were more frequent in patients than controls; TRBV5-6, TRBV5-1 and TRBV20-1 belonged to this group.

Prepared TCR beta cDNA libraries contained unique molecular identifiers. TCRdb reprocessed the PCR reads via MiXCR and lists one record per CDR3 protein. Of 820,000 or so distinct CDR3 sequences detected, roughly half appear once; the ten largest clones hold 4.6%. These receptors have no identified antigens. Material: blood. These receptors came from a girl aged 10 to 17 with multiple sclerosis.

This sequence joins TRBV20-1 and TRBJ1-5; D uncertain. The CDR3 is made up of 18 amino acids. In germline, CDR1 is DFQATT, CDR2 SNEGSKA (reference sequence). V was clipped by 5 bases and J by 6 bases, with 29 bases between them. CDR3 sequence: CSASPTTAQFKSSQPQHF. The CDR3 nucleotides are TGCAGTGCTTCACCGACCACGGCGCAGTTTAAGTCCAGTCAGCCCCAGCATTTT.

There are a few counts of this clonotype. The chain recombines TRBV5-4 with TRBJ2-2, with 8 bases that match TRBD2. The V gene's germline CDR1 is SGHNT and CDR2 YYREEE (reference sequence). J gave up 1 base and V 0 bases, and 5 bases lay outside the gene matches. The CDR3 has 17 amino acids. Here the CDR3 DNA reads TGTGCCAGCAGCTTGGACGTTGCGGGGGGGAACACCGGGGAGCTGTTTTTT. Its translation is CASSLDVAGGNTGELFF.

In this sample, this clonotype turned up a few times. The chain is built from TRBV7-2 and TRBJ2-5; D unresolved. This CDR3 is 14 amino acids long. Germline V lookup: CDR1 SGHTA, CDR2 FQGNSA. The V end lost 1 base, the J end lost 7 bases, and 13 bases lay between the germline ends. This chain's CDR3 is CASSLDHVPRTQYF. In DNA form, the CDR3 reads TGTGCCAGCAGCTTAGATCACGTCCCGAGGACCCAGTACTTC.

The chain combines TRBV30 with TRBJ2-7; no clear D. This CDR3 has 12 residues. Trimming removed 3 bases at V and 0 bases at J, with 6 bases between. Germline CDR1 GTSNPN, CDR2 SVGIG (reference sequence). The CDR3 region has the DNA TGTGCCTGGAGCGCAGCCTCCTACGAGCAGTACTTC. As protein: CAWSAASYEQYF. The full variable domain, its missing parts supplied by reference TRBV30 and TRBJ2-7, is SQTIHQWPATLVQPVGSPLSLECTVEGTSNPNLYWYRQAAGRGLQLLFYSVGIGQISSEVPQNLSASRPQDRQFILSSKKLLLSDSGFYLCAWSAASYEQYFGPGTRLTVT.

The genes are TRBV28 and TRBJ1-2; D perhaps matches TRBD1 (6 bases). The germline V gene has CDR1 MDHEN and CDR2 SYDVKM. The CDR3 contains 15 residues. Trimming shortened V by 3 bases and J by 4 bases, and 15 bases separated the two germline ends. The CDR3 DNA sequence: TGTGCCAGCAGTTTCAACCGGGGGGGCGGCTATGGCTACACCTTC. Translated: CASSFNRGGGYGYTF.

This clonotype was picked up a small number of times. The CDR3, as DNA: TGCAGCGTTGTATTAGGGTTATCTGGGGCCAACGTCCTGACTTTC. Encoded protein: CSVVLGLSGANVLTF. This chain links TRBV29-1 with TRBJ2-6, with D uncertain. Trimming shortened V by 4 bases and J by 1 base, and 11 bases separated the two germline ends. The germline CDR1 and CDR2 sequences are SQVTM and ANQGSEA. The length of the CDR3 is 15 residues. Full variable domain (remainder filled in from reference TRBV29-1 and TRBJ2-6): SAVISQKPSRDICQRGTSLTIQCQVDSQVTMMFWYRQQPGQSLTLIATANQGSEATYESGFVIDKFPISRPNLTFSTLTVSNMSPEDSSIYLCSVVLGLSGANVLTFGAGSRLTVL.

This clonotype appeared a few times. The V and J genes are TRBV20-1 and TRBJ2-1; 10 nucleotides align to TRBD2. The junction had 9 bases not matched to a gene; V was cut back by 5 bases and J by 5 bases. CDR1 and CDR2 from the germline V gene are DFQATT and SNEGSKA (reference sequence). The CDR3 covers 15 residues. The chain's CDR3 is CSARPPGLANNEQFF. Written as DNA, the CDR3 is TGCAGTGCTCGACCCCCGGGACTAGCGAACAATGAGCAGTTCTTC.

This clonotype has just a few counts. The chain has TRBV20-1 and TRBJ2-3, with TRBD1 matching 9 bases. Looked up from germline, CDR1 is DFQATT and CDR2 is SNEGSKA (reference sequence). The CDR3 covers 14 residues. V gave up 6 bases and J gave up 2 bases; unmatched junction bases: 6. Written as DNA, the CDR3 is TGCAGTGCCCCCCGGACAGGGGTCACAGATACGCAGTATTTT. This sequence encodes CSAPRTGVTDTQYF.

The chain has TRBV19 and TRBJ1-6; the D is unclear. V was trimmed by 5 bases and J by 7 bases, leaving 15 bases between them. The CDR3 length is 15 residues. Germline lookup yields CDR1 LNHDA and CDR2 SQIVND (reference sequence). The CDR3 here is CASSPWGGLNSPLHF. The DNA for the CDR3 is TGTGCCAGTAGTCCTTGGGGAGGTTTGAATTCACCCCTCCACTTT.

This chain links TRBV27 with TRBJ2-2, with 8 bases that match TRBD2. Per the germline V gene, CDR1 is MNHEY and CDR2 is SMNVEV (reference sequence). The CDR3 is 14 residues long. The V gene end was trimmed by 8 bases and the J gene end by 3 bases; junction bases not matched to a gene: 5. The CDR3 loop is CASSGRGDTGELFF. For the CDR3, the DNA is TGTGCCAGCTCCGGGCGGGGGGACACCGGGGAGCTGTTTTTT.

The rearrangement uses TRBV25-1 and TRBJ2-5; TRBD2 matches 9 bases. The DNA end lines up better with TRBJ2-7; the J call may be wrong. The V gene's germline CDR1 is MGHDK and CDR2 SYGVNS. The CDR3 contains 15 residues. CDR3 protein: CASSGTTSGNYEQYF. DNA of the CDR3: TGTGCCAGCAGTGGTACGACTAGCGGTAACTACGAGCAGTACTTC.

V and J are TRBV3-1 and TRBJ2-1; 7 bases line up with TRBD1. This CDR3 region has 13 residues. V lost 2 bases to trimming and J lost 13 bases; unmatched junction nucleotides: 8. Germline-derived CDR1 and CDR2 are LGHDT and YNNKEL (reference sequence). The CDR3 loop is CASSQFPRDSQFF. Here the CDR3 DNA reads TGTGCCAGCAGCCAATTCCCCCGGGACAGTCAGTTCTTC.

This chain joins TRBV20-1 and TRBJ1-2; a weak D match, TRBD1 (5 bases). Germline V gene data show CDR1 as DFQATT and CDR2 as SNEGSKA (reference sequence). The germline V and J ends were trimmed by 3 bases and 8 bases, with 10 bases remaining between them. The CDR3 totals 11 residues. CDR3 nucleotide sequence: TGCAGTGCTAGTCGGGGCGACGGCTACACCTTC. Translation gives CSASRGDGYTF.

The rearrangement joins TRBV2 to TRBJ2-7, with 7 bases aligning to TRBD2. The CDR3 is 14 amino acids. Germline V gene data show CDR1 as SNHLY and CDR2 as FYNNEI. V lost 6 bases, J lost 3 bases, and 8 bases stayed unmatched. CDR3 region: CASRSAGARYEQYF. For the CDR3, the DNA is TGTGCCAGCAGATCCGCGGGAGCACGCTACGAGCAGTACTTC. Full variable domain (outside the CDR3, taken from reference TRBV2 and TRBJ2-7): EPEVTQTPSHQVTQMGQEVILRCVPISNHLYFYWYRQILGQKVEFLVSFYNNEISEKSEIFDDQFSVERPDGSNFTLKIRSTKLEDSAMYFCASRSAGARYEQYFGPGTRLTVT.

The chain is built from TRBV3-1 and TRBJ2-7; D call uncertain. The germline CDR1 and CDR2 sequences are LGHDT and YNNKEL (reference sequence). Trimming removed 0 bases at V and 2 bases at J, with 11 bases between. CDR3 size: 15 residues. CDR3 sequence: CASSQDLNRPYEQYF. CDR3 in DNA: TGTGCCAGCAGCCAAGATTTAAACAGACCCTACGAGCAGTACTTC.

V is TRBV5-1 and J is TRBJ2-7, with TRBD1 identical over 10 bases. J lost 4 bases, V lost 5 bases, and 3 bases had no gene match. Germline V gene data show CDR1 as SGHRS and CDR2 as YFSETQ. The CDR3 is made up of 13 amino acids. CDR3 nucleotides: TGCGCCAGCAGACCGGACAGGGGGTACGAGCAGTACTTC. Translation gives CASRPDRGYEQYF.

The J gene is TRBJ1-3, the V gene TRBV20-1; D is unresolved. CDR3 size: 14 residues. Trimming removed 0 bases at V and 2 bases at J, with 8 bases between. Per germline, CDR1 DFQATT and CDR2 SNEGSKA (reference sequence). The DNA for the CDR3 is TGCAGTGCTAGAGATTTCGGGGCTGGAAACACCATATATTTT. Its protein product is CSARDFGAGNTIYF.

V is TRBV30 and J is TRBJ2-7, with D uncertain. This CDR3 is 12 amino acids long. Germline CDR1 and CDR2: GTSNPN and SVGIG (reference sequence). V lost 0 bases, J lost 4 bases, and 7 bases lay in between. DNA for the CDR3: TGTGCCTGGAGTGTAAGGTTATACGAGCAGTACTTC. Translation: CAWSVRLYEQYF.

CDR3 in DNA: TGTGCCAGCAGCCTACTAACGGGAGTAACAGATACGCAGTATTTT. Translation: CASSLLTGVTDTQYF. This chain connects TRBV11-2 to TRBJ2-3; a weak D match, TRBD2 (6 bases). The CDR3 consists of 15 residues. V was shortened by 5 bases and J by 3 bases, with 15 bases between the two germline ends. CDR1 is SGHAT, CDR2 FQNNGV, per germline.

CDR3 DNA sequence: TGTGCCAGCAGCTACGTCGGGACAGGGGGCTACGAGCAGTACTTC. Translating gives CASSYVGTGGYEQYF. The rearrangement joins TRBV7-2 to TRBJ2-7; 11 bases map to TRBD1. Germline lookup yields CDR1 SGHTA and CDR2 FQGNSA. The ends lost 4 bases at V and 3 bases at J; junction bases unmatched: 5. The CDR3 is 15 amino acids.

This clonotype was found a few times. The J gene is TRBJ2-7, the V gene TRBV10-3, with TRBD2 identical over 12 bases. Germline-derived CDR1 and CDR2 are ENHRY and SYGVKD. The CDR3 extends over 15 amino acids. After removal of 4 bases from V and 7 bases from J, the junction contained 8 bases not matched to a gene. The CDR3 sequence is CAISGRLAGVYEQYF. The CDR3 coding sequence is TGTGCCATCAGTGGCAGACTAGCGGGAGTATATGAGCAGTACTTC.

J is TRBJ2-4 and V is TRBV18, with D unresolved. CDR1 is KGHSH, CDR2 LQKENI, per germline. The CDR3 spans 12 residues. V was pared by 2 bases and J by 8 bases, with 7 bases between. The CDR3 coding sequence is TGTGCCAGCTCACCAAGTTTAGACATTCAGTACTTC. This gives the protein CASSPSLDIQYF.

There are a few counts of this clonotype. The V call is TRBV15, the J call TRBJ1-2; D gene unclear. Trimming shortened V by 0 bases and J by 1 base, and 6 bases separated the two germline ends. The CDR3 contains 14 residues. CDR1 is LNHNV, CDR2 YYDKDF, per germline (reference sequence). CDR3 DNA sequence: TGTGCCACCAGCAGAGATCATCTTAACTATGGCTACACCTTC. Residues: CATSRDHLNYGYTF.

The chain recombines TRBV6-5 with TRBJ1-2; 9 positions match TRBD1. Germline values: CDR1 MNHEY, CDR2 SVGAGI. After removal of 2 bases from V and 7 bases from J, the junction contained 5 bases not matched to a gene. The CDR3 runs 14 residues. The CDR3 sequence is CASSYRDRAGGYTF. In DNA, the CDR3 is TGTGCCAGCAGTTACCGGGACAGGGCGGGTGGCTACACCTTC.

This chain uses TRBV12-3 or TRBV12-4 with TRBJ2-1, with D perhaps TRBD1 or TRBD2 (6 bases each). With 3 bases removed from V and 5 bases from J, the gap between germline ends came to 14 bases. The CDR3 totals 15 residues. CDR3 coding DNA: TGTGCCAGCAGTTTCCTCCTGCGGGACAACAATGAGCAGTTCTTC. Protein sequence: CASSFLLRDNNEQFF.

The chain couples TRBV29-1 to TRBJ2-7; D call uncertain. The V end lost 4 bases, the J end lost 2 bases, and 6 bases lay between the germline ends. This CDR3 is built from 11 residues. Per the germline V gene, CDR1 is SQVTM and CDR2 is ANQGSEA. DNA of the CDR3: TGCAGCGTTGTTGGCGCCTACGAGCAGTACTTC. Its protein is CSVVGAYEQYF.

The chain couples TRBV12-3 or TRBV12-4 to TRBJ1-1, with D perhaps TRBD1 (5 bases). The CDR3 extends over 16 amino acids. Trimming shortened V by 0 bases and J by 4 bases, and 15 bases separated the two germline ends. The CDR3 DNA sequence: TGTGCCAGCAGTTTAGCCGGGACCCTAAGAGCCACTGAAGCTTTCTTT. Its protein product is CASSLAGTLRATEAFF.

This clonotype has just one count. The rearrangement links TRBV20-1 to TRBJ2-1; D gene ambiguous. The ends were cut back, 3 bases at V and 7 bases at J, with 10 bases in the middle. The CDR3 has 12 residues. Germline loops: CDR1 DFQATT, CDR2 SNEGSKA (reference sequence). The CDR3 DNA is TGCAGTGCTAGTAATGGGGTAAATGAGCAGTTCTTC. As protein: CSASNGVNEQFF.

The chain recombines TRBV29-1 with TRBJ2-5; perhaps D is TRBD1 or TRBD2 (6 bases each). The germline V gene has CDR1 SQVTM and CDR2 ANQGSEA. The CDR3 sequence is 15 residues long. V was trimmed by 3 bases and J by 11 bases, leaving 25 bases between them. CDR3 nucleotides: TGCAGCGTTGAGGAGTTACAGGGAGGATACAATGAGCAGTACTTC. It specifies CSVEELQGGYNEQYF.

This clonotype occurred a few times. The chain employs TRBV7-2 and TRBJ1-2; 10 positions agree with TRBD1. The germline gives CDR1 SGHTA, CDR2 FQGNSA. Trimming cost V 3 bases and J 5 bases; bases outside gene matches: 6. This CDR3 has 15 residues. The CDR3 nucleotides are TGTGCCAGCAGCTTTGTGACAGGGGGCAGTTATGGCTACACCTTC. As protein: CASSFVTGGSYGYTF.

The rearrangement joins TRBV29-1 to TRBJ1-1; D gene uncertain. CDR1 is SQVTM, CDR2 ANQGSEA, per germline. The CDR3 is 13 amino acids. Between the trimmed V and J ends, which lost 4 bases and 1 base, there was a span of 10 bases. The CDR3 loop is CSVVLGSNTEAFF. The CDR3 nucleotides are TGCAGCGTTGTGCTGGGATCGAACACTGAAGCTTTCTTT.